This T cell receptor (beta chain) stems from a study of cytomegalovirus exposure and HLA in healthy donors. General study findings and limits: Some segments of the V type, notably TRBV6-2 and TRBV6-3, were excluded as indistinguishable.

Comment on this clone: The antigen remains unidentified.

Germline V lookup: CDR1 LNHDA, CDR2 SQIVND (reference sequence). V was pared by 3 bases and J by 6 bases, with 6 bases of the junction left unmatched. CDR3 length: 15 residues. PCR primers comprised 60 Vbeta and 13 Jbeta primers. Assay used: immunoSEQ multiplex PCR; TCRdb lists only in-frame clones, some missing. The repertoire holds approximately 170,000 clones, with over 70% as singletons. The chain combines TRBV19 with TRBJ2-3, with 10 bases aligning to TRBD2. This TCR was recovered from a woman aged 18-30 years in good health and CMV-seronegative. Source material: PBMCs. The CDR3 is CASSMLAGAGDTQYF. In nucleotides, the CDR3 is TGTGCCAGTAGTATGCTAGCGGGAGCGGGGGATACGCAGTATTTT.